The sequence of this TCR beta chain was determined in a study of blood T cells in healthy people across ages (dated by TCRdb to about 2015). About the investigation overall: In model experiments, template switching captured roughly one uniquely barcoded TCR beta cDNA molecule for every two T cells. To track age-related changes in TCR beta repertoire diversity, the study relied on deep sequencing normalized with unique cDNA molecular identifiers. Four age groups were formed from the donors: young (average approximately 17 years), middle-aged (less than 40), aged (approximately 60) and long-lived (roughly 81). To avoid experimental bias, donors of different ages were distributed randomly across sequencing lanes. Two additional independent replicas of 1 million unique cDNA reads from the same blood draw were analyzed for two donors (one aged 18 to 30 and one aged 80 or older).

Library method: 5' RACE. Data came from an Illumina HiSeq 2500. The second PCR ran for about 6 to 12 cycles and used a J-beta primer mix along with a sample-barcoded 5' primer. Each TCR beta cDNA molecule received a unique molecular identifier from a template-switch 5' adaptor carrying 12 random nucleotides. Each sample yielded at least 3 million CDR3-containing paired-end reads. First-strand cDNA was synthesized from all RNA with the Mint cDNA synthesis kit, primed by a TRBC-specific oligonucleotide. Following uracil-DNA glycosylase treatment, all cDNA underwent a first 18-cycle PCR with the universal primers M1SS and BC2_uni_R. In the authors' own workflow: Each sample was normalized by randomly selecting 1 million high-quality reads, each carrying a distinct molecular identifier. Reads sharing molecular identifiers were discarded rather than binned into consensus sequences. MiTCR, set to a Q25 quality threshold and the strictest error-elimination algorithm, was used for CDR3 identification, clonotype clustering and error correction. A nonparametric unseen species model with Euler transformation was used to estimate lower-bound total TCR beta diversity. Using fastp trimming at Q25 and MiXCR clonotype assembly, TCRdb reanalyzed the public sequencing data and kept in-frame beta chains. Rows merge per CDR3 protein into single entries with the most common DNA and genes. It is TCRdb's table, rather than the study itself, that gives the V and J calls and clone size. Here the sample has 710,000 or so distinct CDR3 sequences; about 30% occur a single time. The ten largest clones take up roughly 14% of the sample.

What the study reported, not specific to this receptor: Estimates of total diversity based on one million sequenced T cells were regarded as lower bounds and as underestimates. As age increased, observed TCR beta diversity per million T cells dropped in a roughly linear way, and a significant reduction was already evident by age about 36. Since profiling was done on bulk unsorted PBMCs, naive and antigen-experienced compartments could not be conclusively compared. Because the CMV infection status of the donors was unknown, age-related changes in expanded clonotypes may potentially have been confounded. The long-lived group showed more naive CD4+ T cells, fewer expanded clones and increased TCR diversity than the aged group, suggesting age selection. A strong correlation was found between observed TCR beta diversity and the percentage of naive T cells measured by flow cytometry.

The table lists this clonotype with many counts. The antigen this receptor binds is unknown. Nothing much larger sits one base from this clone, and base qualities are not available. Trimming takes 5 bases from V and 6 bases from J, and the germline ends sit 18 bases apart. Inclusive of the bounding cysteine and phenylalanine, the CDR3 is 15 residues long. The kept DNA is CDR3 alone, 45 bases in frame from the first base. The CDR1 and CDR2 encoded by the germline V gene are SGHTA and FQGNSA. The donors were some 36 Caucasian individuals from Russia, aged roughly 6 to 100 years, who were systemically healthy. Each donor gave about 9.7 milliliters of peripheral blood, drawn into EDTA-treated Vacutainer tubes. PBMCs were isolated by Ficoll-Paque density-gradient centrifugation, with at least 6 million obtained per sample. Trizol reagent was used to extract total RNA from PBMCs, with at least 5.5 micrograms per sample. For every donor, flow cytometry on a PBMC aliquot measured the percentage of naive CD45RAhigh/CD27high T cells.

This sequence was found in a woman older than 75 in good health. Donor details come from another sample of the same person, matched by shared clones. The sequence links TRBV7-2 to TRBJ2-3, and the D gene may be TRBD2, 7 bases matching. The source material was blood. CDR3 loop: CASSLGSAGADTQYF. The nucleotides read TGTGCCAGCAGCCTCGGTAGCGCGGGGGCTGATACGCAGTATTTT.